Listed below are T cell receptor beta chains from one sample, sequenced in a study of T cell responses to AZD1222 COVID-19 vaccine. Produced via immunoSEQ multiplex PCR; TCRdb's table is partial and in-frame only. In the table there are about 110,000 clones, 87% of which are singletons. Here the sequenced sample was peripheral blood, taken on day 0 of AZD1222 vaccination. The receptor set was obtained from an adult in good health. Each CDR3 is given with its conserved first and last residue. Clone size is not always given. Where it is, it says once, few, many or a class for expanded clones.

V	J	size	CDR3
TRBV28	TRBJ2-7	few	CASRGLAGDEQYF
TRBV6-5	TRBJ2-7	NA	CASSYSGQGNYEQYF
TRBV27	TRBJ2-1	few	CASRGTGGYEQFF
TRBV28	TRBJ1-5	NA	CASRYRASYQPQHF
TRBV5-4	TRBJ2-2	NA	CASSSLDYTGELFF
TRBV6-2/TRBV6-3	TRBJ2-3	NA	CASSYGRGDTQYF
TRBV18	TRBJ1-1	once	CASSPLSGGTTRNTEAFF
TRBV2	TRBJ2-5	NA	CASRTGAGWTQYF
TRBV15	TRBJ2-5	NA	CATSRERVGDGKETQYF
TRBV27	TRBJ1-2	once	CASSLGWAQNYGYTF
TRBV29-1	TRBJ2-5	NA	CSVGGHQLRGETQYF
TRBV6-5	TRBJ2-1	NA	CASSYDGEYNEQFF
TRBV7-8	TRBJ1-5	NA	CASSLVGFGGNQPQHF
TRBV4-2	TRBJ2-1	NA	CASSQDLGARVYNEQFF
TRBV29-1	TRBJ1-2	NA	CSVPSLDRGNGYTF
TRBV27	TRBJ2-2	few	CASSPSQNTGELFF
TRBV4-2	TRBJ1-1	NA	CASSHQLRGGNTEAFF